This T cell receptor (beta chain) emerged from a study of somatic mutations in cytotoxic T cells in rheumatoid arthritis (TCRdb year 2017). Some background on the complete study: Peripheral blood (approximately 32 ml EDTA) was collected from patients immediately after diagnosis and before any treatment began. Some T-cell populations stained with V beta antibodies were sorted by flow on a FACSAria II or Sony SH800 to nearly 100% purity, with sorted V beta1+ cells additionally subjected to TCRB sequencing. The study asked whether expanded CD8+ T-cell clones in newly diagnosed, untreated rheumatoid arthritis carry somatic mutations, and used TCRB deep sequencing to characterize clonality. TCRB deep sequencing was performed for about 70 rheumatoid arthritis patients and 20 or so healthy controls. The median ages of the patient and control groups were essentially identical. Study-wide findings and limitations: The expanded CD8+ clones had unknown antigen targets, and not appearing in virus-specific databases did not rule out that they were virus-specific. No adjustment for multiple comparisons was made for the slight TRBV07 underrepresentation in patients. There was no significant difference in CD8+ T-cell clonality between rheumatoid arthritis patients and age-matched healthy controls. The largest CD8+ clone made up more than 20% of CD8+ cells in about an eighth of the 65 patients, and blood and synovial fluid shared several identical CD8+ TCRB sequences. In patients, CD8+ clonality rose with age (Spearman r ~ 0.49), which was not the case in healthy controls.

CD4+ and CD8+ cells were isolated by positive magnetic bead selection on an AutoMACS, and purity was checked by flow cytometry. Clonal expansions were first screened by flow cytometry with a TCR V beta antibody panel, then characterized by TCRB deep sequencing of sorted CD8+ fractions. Isolation of peripheral blood mononuclear cells was done through Ficoll-Paque PLUS density gradient separation. Nucleospin Tissue or Tissue XS kits were used to extract DNA from CD4-enriched, CD8-enriched or PBMC samples, and a Qubit 2.0 fluorometer was used for quantification. The immunoSEQ assay was applied to genomic DNA for TCRB CDR3 sequencing. Turning to the authors' computational methods: Patient CD8+ clones larger than 1% were compared against published virus-specific TCRB sequences, and only a few matched. The analyses included only productive TCRB rearrangements. Defining a clone by its unique TCRB CDR3 sequence, the study calculated clonality as a productive clonality index derived from Shannon entropy. To calculate repertoire overlap between two samples, the template counts of each clone were considered relative to each sample's total templates. A correlation with a Spearman r of roughly 0.66 was found between V-gene usage by flow cytometry and V-gene usage by TCRB sequencing. The source is immuneACCESS, and TCRdb retained only in-frame sequences with V and J called. Part of the clones is not carried over; for the studies checked, unresolved V genes explain less than half of this, and the remainder is unexplained. That table supplies the V and J calls and clone size; D and trimming were determined from the DNA. The sample profile shows approximately 15,000 clones; roughly 73% of them were found once. The top ten hold about a sixth of the sample.

Inclusive of the bounding cysteine and phenylalanine, the CDR3 is 16 residues long. CDR3 DNA only is kept here, 48 bases in frame from base 1. As encoded in the germline V gene, CDR1 is SGHAT while CDR2 is FQNNGV. V was cut back by 2 bases and J by 0 bases, leaving a gap of 11 bases between them. About this clone itself: Its antigen has not been determined. No qualities accompany the bases; no much larger clone lies one base away.

Sequencing was performed on CD8+ T cells sorted from blood. The chain employs TRBV11-2 and TRBJ2-1, with no D gene named confidently. The clonotype was recovered from an adult with rheumatoid arthritis. CDR3 reads: CASSLYPASSYNEQFF. The nucleotide sequence is TGTGCCAGCAGCTTATACCCCGCGAGCTCCTACAATGAGCAGTTCTTC.